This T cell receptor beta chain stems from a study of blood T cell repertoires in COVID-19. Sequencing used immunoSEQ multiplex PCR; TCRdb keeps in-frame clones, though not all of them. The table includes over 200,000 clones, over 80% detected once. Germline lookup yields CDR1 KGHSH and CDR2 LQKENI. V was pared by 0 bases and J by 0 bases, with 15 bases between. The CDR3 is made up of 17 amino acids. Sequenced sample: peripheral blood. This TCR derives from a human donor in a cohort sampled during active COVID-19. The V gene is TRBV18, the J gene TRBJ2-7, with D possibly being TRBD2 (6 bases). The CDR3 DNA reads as TGTGCCAGCTCACCACCGCGGGGCGGGCAGAGCTCCTACGAGCAGTACTTC. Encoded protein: CASSPPRGGQSSYEQYF.